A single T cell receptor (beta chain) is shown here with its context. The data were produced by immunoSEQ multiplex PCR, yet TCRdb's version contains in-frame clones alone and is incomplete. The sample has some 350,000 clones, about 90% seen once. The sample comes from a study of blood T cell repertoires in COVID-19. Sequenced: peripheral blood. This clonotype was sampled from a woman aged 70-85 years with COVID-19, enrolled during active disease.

Here the CDR3 DNA reads TGCGCCAGCAGCCCGGGAGACAGAGCCTACGAGCAGTACTTC. As protein: CASSPGDRAYEQYF. The genes are TRBV5-1 and TRBJ2-7, with D possibly matching TRBD2 (6 bases). Germline CDR1 SGHRS, CDR2 YFSETQ. The CDR3 spans 14 residues. V gave up 4 bases and J gave up 2 bases, with 13 bases separating them. The whole variable domain, remainder taken from reference TRBV5-1 and TRBJ2-7, is KAGVTQTPRYLIKTRGQQVTLSCSPISGHRSVSWYQQTPGQGLQFLFEYFSETQRNKGNFPGRFSGRQFSNSRSEMNVSTLELGDSALYLCASSPGDRAYEQYFGPGTRLTVT.